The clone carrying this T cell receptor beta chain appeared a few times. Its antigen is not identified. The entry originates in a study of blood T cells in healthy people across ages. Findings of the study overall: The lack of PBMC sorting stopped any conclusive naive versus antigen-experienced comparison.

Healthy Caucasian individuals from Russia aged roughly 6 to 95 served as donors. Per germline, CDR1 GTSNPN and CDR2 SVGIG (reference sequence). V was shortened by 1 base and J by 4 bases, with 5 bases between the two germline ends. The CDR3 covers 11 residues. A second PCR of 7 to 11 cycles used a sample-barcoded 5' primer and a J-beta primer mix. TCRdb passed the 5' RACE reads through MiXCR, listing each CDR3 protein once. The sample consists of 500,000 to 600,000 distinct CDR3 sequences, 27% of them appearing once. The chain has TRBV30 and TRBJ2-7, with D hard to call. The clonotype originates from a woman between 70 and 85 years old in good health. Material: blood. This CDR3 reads CAWSGRYEQYF. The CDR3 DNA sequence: TGTGCCTGGAGTGGCCGGTACGAGCAGTACTTC.